A single sample is the source of the 16 T cell receptor beta chains below, sequenced in a study of response to subunit inactivated influenza vaccine. TCRdb reprocessed the RT-PCR reads with MiXCR, giving one entry per CDR3 protein. The data contain around 600,000 distinct CDR3 sequences, around 10% of them singletons. This same sample was also part of a study on T cells expressing NK-cell markers. That report notes: UMI-tagged 5'RACE template switching yielded the TCR beta cDNA.

The source material was PBMCs from blood, sampled on the day of vaccination. These receptors were collected from a man aged 50-59 years who received an inactivated influenza vaccine.

This clonotype was counted only a few times. The chain joins TRBV29-1 to TRBJ1-1; D not certain. This CDR3 has 13 amino acids. Germline CDR1 and CDR2: SQVTM and ANQGSEA. The V end lost 7 bases, the J end lost 0 bases, and 12 bases lay between the germline ends. CDR3 DNA: TGCAGCGGTCAGGACGTTTTGAACACTGAAGCTTTCTTT. Translated, it gives CSGQDVLNTEAFF.

At least ten counts were recorded for this clonotype. The chain combines TRBV7-2 with TRBJ2-2, with a tentative D call TRBD1 (6 bases). This CDR3 is built from 14 residues. The germline V gene has CDR1 SGHTA and CDR2 FQGNSA. V lost 1 base to trimming and J lost 4 bases, with 7 bases between them. The CDR3 spells CASSLVGGTGELFF. CDR3 nucleotides: TGTGCCAGCAGCTTAGTAGGGGGCACCGGGGAGCTGTTTTTT.

CDR3 sequence (DNA): TGTGCCAGCAGTTTCAATCGGGGGGGTCTCTATGGCTACACCTTC. Amino acids: CASSFNRGGLYGYTF. V gene TRBV28 combines with J gene TRBJ1-2; tentatively, D is TRBD1 (5 bases). Germline V gives CDR1 MDHEN, CDR2 SYDVKM. The CDR3 sequence is 15 residues long. Trimming shortened V by 3 bases and J by 4 bases, and 15 bases separated the two germline ends.

The chain couples TRBV5-1 to TRBJ2-1; the D call may be TRBD1 or TRBD2 (5 bases each). Germline V gives CDR1 SGHRS, CDR2 YFSETQ. The CDR3 length is 17 residues. The germline V and J ends were trimmed by 0 bases and 6 bases, with 19 bases remaining between them. The CDR3 here is CASSLERGGLLGNEQFF. The CDR3 nucleotides are TGCGCCAGCAGCTTGGAACGGGGCGGCCTCTTGGGCAATGAGCAGTTCTTC.

This clonotype was counted at least ten times. The chain recombines TRBV6-2 or TRBV6-3 with TRBJ2-3, with TRBD1 matching 9 bases. The CDR3 is made up of 17 amino acids. V lost 0 bases to trimming and J lost 4 bases; unmatched junction nucleotides: 8. The V gene's germline CDR1 is MNHEY and CDR2 SVGEGT. CDR3 protein: CASSYSETGGFPDTQYF. DNA of the CDR3: TGTGCCAGCAGTTACTCAGAGACAGGGGGTTTCCCAGATACGCAGTATTTT.

The CDR3, as DNA: TGTGCCAGCTCACCACCTAACAGGGCGGGCAATCAGCCCCAGCATTTT. It yields the protein CASSPPNRAGNQPQHF. The J gene is TRBJ1-5, the V gene TRBV18, with a tentative D call TRBD1 (6 bases). This CDR3 comprises 16 residues. V lost 0 bases, J lost 2 bases, and 11 bases lay in between. The germline gives CDR1 KGHSH, CDR2 LQKENI.

A remark on this clonotype: Given a much more abundant clone one base away, this may be a read error. The J gene is TRBJ2-4, the V gene TRBV5-1, with 10 bases aligning to TRBD2. Germline V gives CDR1 SGHRS, CDR2 YFSETQ. The CDR3 is 17 amino acids. The CDR3 loop is CASSRLAGALAKNIQNF. CDR3 bases: TGCGCCAGCAGCCGACTAGCGGGTGCCTTAGCCAAAAACATTCAGAACTTC.

This clonotype was detected a few times. The chain has TRBV13 and TRBJ2-7; no firm D call. The germline V gene encodes CDR1 PRHDT and CDR2 FYEKMQ (reference sequence). The CDR3 sequence is 13 residues long. The ends were cut back, 6 bases at V and 0 bases at J, with 9 bases in the middle. The CDR3 protein is CASSHGNSYEQYF. DNA of the CDR3: TGTGCCAGCAGTCATGGGAACTCCTACGAGCAGTACTTC.

This clonotype showed up many times. The chain links TRBV12-3 or TRBV12-4 to TRBJ2-2; 8 bases are shared with TRBD2. This CDR3 has 15 residues. With V trimmed by 5 bases and J by 5 bases, 7 bases remained unmatched. The CDR3: CASSPRASGTGELFF. The CDR3 coding sequence is TGTGCCAGCAGTCCCCGGGCTAGCGGGACCGGGGAGCTGTTTTTT.

This chain uses TRBV7-3 with TRBJ1-4; no clear D gene. CDR1 is SGHTA and CDR2 is FQGTGA in the germline V gene. The CDR3 covers 15 residues. Trimming stripped 2 bases from V and 7 bases from J, with 14 bases between. CDR3 bases: TGTGCCAGCAGCTTATCCCAGGCTTGGAGTGAAAAACTGTTTTTT. Translating gives CASSLSQAWSEKLFF.

The chain links TRBV12-3 or TRBV12-4 to TRBJ2-7; 14 bases are shared with TRBD2. CDR3 length equals 15 residues. The ends lost 5 bases at V and 7 bases at J; junction bases unmatched: 7. CDR3 loop: CASSLTSGGAREQYF. CDR3 nucleotides: TGTGCCAGCAGTCTGACTAGCGGGGGGGCCAGGGAGCAGTACTTC.

This clonotype was seen repeatedly, ten times or more. The chain uses TRBV4-2 and TRBJ2-7, with D possibly being TRBD1 or TRBD2 (5 bases each). Germline V gives CDR1 LGHNA, CDR2 YNFKEQ. This CDR3 is 14 amino acids long. V lost 4 bases and J 2 bases, leaving 12 bases between the germline ends. DNA of the CDR3: TGTGCCAGCAGCCCTGCCGGGACGGCCTACGAGCAGTACTTC. Its protein product is CASSPAGTAYEQYF.

This clonotype was seen a few times. This rearrangement joins TRBV7-8 to TRBJ2-1; 8 bases line up with TRBD2. Germline values: CDR1 SGHVS, CDR2 FQNEAQ. V shed 4 bases, J shed 7 bases, and the junction held 12 bases outside the gene matches. CDR3 length: 16 residues. The CDR3, as DNA: TGTGCCAGCAGCTCCCGGGGGGGCCCCCCCCGAAATGAGCAGTTCTTC. Protein product: CASSSRGGPPRNEQFF. Full variable domain (remainder filled in from reference TRBV7-8 and TRBJ2-1): GAGVSQSPRYKVAKRGQDVALRCDPISGHVSLFWYQQALGQGPEFLTYFQNEAQLDKSGLPSDRFFAERPEGSVSTLKIQRTQQEDSAVYLCASSSRGGPPRNEQFFGPGTRLTVL.

This clonotype was observed a few times. The chain carries TRBV7-9 and TRBJ2-2; D gene ambiguous. The V and J ends lost 11 bases and 4 bases respectively, with 14 bases between them. The CDR3 is 13 residues long. Germline CDR1 reads SEHNR; CDR2 reads FQNEAQ (reference sequence). CDR3 in DNA: TGTGCCCCATCTCCGGGCAGCACCGGGGAGCTGTTTTTT. This sequence encodes CAPSPGSTGELFF.

V and J are TRBV25-1 and TRBJ2-7, with a tentative D call TRBD1 (6 bases). This CDR3 region has 11 residues. CDR1 and CDR2 from the germline V gene are MGHDK and SYGVNS. V lost 8 bases to trimming and J lost 2 bases, with 7 bases between them. This chain's CDR3 is CASRTAYEQYF. As DNA, the CDR3 is TGTGCCAGCCGGACAGCCTACGAGCAGTACTTC.

In its sample, this clonotype was seen a few times. The CDR3 DNA reads TGCAGTGCATTGGTTGGGAATGAGCAGTTCTTC. The encoded protein is CSALVGNEQFF. The chain combines TRBV20-1 with TRBJ2-1; D not resolved. The CDR3 covers 11 residues. CDR1 is DFQATT and CDR2 is SNEGSKA in the germline V gene (reference sequence). V gave up 6 bases and J gave up 7 bases, with 10 bases separating them.